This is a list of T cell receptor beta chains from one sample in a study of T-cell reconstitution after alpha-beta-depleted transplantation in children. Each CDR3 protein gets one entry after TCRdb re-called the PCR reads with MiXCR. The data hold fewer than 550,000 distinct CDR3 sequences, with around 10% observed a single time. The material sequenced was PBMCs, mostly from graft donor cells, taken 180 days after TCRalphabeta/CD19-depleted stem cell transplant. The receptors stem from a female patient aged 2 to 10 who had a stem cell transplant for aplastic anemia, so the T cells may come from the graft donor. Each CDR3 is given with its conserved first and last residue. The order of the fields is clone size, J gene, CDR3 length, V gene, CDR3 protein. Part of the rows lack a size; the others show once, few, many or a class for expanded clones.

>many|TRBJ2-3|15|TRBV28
CASSLGGGSADTQYF
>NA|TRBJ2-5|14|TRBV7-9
CASSSTSGEETQYF
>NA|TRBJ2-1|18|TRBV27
CASSIRLARSLSYNEQFF
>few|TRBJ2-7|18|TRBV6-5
CASSYHRPRLQGVYEQYF
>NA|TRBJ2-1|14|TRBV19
CASSMMGAYNEQFF
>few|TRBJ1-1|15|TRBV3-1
CASSPSTGGGTEAFF
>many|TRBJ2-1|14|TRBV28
CASSLAGGPDEQFF
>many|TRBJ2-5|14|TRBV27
CASSFQGTRETQYF
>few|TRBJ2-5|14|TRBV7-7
CASSSNPGTETQYF
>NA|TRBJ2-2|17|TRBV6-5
CASSQLRGRGATGELFF
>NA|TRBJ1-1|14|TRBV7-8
CASSLGRGPAEAFF
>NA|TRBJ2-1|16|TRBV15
CATSNYRGVSYNEQFF